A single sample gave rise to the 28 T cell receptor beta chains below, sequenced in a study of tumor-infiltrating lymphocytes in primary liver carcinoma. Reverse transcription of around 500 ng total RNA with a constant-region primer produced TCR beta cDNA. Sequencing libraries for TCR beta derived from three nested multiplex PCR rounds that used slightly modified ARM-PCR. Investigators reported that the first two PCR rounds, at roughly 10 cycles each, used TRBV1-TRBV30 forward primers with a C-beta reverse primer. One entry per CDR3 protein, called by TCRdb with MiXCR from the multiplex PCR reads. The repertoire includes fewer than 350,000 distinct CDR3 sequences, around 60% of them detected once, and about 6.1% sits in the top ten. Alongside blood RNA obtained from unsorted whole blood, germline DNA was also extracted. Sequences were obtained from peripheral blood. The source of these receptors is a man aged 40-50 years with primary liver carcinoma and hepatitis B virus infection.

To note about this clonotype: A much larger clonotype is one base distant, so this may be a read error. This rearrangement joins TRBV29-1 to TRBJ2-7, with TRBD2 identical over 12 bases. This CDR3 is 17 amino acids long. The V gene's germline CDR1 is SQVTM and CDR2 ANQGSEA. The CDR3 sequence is CSATTGTSGRAGYEQHF. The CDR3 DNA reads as TGCAGCGCCACCACCGGGACTAGCGGGCGAGCCGGCTACGAGCAGCACTTC.

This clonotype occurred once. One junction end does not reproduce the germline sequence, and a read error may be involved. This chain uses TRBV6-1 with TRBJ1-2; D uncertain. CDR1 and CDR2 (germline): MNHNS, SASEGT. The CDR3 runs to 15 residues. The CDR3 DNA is TGTGCCGGCAGTGAAGGAGGGAGGAGCGTCTATGGCTACACCTTC. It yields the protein CAGSEGGRSVYGYTF.

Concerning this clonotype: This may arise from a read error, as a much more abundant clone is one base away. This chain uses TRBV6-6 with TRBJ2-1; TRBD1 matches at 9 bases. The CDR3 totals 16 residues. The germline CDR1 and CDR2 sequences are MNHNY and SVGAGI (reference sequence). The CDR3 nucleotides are TGTGTCAGCACTTCCGGGCGGCGGGACAGGGATAATGAGCAGTTCTTC. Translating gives CVSTSGRRDRDNEQFF.

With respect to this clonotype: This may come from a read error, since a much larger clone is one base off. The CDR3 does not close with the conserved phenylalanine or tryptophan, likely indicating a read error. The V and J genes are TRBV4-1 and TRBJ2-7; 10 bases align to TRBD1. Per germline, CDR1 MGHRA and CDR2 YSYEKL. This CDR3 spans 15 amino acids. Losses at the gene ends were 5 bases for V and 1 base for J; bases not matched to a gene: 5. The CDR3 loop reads CASSTRQGASYEQYL. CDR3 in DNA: TGCGCCAGCAGCACTCGACAGGGGGCTTCCTACGAGCAGTACCTC.

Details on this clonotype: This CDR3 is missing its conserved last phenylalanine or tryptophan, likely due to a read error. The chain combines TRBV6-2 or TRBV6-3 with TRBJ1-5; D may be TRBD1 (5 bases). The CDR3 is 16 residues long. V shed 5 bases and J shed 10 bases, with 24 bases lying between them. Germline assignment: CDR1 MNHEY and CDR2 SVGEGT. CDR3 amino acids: CASSEKYGGKSQPQHS. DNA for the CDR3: TGTGCCAGCAGTGAGAAATACGGGGGGAAGAGTCAACCCCAGCATTCT.

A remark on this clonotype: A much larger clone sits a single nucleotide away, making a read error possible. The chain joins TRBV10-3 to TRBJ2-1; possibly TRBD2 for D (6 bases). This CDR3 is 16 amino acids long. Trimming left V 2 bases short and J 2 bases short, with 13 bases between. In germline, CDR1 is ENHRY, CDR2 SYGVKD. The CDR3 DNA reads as TGTGCCATCAGTGAGACCTTGGCGGGACCCTACAATGAGCAGTTCTTC. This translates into CAISETLAGPYNEQFF.

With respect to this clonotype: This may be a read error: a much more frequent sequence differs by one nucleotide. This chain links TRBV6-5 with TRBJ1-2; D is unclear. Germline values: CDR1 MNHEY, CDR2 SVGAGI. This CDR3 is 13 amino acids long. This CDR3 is CASSYDFLYGYAF. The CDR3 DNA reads TGTGCCAGCAGTTACGACTTTCTCTATGGCTACGCCTTC.

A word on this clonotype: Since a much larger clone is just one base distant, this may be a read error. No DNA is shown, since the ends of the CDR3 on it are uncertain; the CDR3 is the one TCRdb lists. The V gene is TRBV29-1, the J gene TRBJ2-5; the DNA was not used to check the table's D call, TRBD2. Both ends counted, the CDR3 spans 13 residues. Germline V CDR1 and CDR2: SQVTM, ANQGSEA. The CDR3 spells CSVAVGARETRYF.

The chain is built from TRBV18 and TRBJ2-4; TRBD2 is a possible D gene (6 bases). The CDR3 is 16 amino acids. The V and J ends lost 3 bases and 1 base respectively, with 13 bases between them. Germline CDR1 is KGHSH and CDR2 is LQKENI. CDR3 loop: CASSPLGGSAKNIQYF. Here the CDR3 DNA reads TGTGCCAGCTCACCTCTTGGAGGGTCGGCCAAAAACATTCAGTACTTC.

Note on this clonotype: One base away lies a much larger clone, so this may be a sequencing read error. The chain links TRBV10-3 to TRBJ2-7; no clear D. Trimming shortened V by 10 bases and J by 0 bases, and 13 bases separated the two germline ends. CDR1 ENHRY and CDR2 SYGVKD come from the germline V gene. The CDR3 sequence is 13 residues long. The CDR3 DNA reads TGTGCCACCGCGGTCGACAACTCCTACGAGCAGTACTTC. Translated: CATAVDNSYEQYF.

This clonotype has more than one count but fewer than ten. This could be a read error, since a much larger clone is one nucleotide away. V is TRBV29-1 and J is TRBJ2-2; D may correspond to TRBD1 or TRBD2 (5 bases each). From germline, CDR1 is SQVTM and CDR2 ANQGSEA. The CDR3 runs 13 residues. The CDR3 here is CNVATWDGGELFF. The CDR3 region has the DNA TGCAACGTCGCTACATGGGACGGCGGGGAGCTGTTTTTT.

The CDR3 here is CASSPRLAGGNTGELFF. CDR3 DNA sequence: TGTGCCAGCAGTCCCCGACTAGCGGGAGGGAACACCGGGGAGCTGTTTTTT. J is TRBJ2-2 and V is TRBV27; 13 bases map to TRBD2. The CDR3 consists of 17 residues. The V gene end was trimmed by 5 bases and the J gene end by 1 base; junction bases not matched to a gene: 4. Germline loops: CDR1 MNHEY, CDR2 SMNVEV (reference sequence).

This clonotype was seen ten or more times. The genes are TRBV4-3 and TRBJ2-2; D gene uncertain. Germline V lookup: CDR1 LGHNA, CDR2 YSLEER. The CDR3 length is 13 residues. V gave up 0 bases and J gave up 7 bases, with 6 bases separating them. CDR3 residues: CASSQDVDGELFF. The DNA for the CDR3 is TGCGCCAGCAGCCAAGATGTGGACGGGGAGCTGTTTTTT.

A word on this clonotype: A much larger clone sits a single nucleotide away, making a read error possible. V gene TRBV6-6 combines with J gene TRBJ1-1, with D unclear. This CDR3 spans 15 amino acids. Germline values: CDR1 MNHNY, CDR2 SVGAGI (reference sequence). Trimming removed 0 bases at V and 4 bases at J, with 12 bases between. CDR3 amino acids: CASSYSGLGSTEAFF. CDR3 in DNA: TGTGCCAGCAGTTACTCAGGGTTAGGCTCCACTGAAGCTTTCTTT.

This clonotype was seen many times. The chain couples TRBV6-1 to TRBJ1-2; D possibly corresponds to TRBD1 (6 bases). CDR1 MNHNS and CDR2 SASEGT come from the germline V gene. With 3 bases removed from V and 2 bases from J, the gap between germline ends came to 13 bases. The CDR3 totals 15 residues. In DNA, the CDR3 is TGTGCCAGCAGTGAGCAGACAGGCCTAAACTATGGCTACACCTTC. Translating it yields CASSEQTGLNYGYTF.

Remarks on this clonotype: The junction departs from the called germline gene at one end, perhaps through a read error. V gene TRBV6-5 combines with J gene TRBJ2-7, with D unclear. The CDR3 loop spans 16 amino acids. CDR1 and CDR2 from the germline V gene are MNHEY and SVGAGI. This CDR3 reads CASSSHARSLSYEPYF. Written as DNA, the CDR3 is TGTGCCAGCAGTTCACACGCAAGGTCACTTTCCTACGAGCCGTACTTC.

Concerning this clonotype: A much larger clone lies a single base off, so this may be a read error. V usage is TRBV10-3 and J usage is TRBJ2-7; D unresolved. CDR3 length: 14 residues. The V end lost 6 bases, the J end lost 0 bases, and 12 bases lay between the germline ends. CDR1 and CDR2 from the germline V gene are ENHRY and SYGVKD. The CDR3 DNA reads TGTGCCATCAGGATGGACGGATCCTCCTACGAGCAGTACTTC. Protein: CAIRMDGSSYEQYF.

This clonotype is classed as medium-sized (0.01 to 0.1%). CDR3 amino acids: CASSLGAALVGNEQFF. Written as DNA, the CDR3 is TGTGCCAGCAGCTTAGGGGCAGCACTCGTAGGTAATGAGCAGTTCTTC. The rearrangement joins TRBV11-2 to TRBJ2-1, with D hard to call. The CDR3 extends over 16 amino acids. Germline-derived CDR1 and CDR2 are SGHAT and FQNNGV. V was trimmed by 1 base and J by 7 bases, leaving 17 bases between them.

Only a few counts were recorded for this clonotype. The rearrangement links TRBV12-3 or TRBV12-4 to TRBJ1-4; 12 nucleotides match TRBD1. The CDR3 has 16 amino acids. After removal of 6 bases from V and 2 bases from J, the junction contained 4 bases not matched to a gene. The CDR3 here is CASSGTGGFTNEKLFF. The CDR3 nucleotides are TGTGCCAGCAGCGGGACAGGGGGCTTTACTAATGAAAAACTGTTTTTT.

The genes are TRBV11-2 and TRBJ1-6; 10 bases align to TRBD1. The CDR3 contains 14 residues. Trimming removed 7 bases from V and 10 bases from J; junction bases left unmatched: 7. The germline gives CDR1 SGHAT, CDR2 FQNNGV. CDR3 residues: CASNGTGVRSPLHF. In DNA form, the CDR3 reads TGTGCCAGCAACGGGACAGGGGTTAGATCACCCCTCCACTTT.

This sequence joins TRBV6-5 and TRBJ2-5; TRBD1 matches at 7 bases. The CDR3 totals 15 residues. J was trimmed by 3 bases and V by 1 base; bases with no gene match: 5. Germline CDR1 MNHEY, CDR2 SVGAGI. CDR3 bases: TGTGCCAGCAGTTACTACGGGACAGCAAAAGAGACCCAGTACTTC. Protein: CASSYYGTAKETQYF.

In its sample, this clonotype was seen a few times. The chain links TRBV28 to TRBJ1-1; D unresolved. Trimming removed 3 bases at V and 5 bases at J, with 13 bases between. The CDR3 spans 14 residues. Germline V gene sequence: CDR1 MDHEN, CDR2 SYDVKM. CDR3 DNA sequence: TGTGCCAGCAGTTTTTTCCTTGGCGGGACTGAAGCTTTCTTT. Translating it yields CASSFFLGGTEAFF. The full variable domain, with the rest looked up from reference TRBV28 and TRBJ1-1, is DVKVTQSSRYLVKRTGEKVFLECVQDMDHENMFWYRQDPGLGLRLIYFSYDVKMKEKGDIPEGYSVSREKKERFSLILESASTNQTSMYLCASSFFLGGTEAFFGQGTRLTVV.

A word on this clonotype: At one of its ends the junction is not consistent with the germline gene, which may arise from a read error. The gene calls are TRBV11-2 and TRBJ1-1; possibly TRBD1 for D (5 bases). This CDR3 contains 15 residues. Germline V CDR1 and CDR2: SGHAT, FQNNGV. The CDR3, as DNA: TGTACCAGCAGCCGACAAATGGACATGAACACTGAAGCTTTCTTT. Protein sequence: CTSSRQMDMNTEAFF.

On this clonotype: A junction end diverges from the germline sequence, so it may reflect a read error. For the CDR3, the DNA is TGCAGCGTTGGATTGGGGTCCAGCAATCAGTCCCAGCATTTT. This gives the protein CSVGLGSSNQSQHF. The rearrangement joins TRBV29-1 to TRBJ1-5; D uncertain. The CDR3 covers 14 residues. Germline lookup yields CDR1 SQVTM and CDR2 ANQGSEA.

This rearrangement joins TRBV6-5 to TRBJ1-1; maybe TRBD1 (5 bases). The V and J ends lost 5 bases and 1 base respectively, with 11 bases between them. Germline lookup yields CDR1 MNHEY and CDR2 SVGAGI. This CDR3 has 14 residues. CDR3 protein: CASSRGYRNTEAFF. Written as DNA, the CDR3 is TGTGCCAGCAGTCGGGGCTACAGGAACACTGAAGCTTTCTTT.

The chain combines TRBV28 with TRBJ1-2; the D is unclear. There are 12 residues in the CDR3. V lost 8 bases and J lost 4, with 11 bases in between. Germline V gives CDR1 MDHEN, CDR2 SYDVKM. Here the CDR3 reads CASGSHTYGYTF. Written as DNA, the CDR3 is TGTGCCAGCGGGAGTCATACCTATGGCTACACCTTC.

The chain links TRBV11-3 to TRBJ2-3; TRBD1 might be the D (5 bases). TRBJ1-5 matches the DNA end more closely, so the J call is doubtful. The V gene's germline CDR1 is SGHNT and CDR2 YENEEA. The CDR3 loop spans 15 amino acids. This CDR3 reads CASSLEGRPGDTQHF. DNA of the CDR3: TGTGCCAGCAGCTTAGAGGGACGCCCTGGAGATACGCAGCATTTT.

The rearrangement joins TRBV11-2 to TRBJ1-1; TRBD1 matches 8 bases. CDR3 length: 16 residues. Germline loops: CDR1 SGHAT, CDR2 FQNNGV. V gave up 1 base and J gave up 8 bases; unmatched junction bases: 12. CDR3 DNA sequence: TGTGCCAGCAGCTTAGCCTACAGGGGGACAGAAACCGAAGCTTTCTTT. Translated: CASSLAYRGTETEAFF.